This T cell receptor (beta chain) was observed in a study of blood T cell repertoires in COVID-19. Study summary: Acute and convalescent COVID-19 specimens originated in the United States, Italy and Spain.

Generated by immunoSEQ multiplex PCR, the TCRdb table keeps only in-frame clones and is missing some. The sample consists of 350,000 to 450,000 clones, approximately 93% of them appearing once. Participants were aged about 18 to 100 years from some 24 US areas. Someone with COVID-19 had been met by exposed participants within 2 weeks before study entry. Looked up from germline, CDR1 is DFQATT and CDR2 is SNEGSKA (reference sequence). This CDR3 comprises 11 residues. In regard to this clone: Relative to the germline gene, one junction end is altered; a read error may explain this.

The sequencing sample was made of PBMCs or T cells enriched from blood (not recorded which). The V call is TRBV20-1, the J call TRBJ2-4; tentatively, D is TRBD2 (6 bases). This clonotype was obtained from a middle-aged woman who had been exposed to COVID-19. The CDR3 DNA sequence: TGCAGTGCTAGGGGGGGAATCGAAGGCGACTTC. Translating gives CSARGGIEGDF.